This T cell receptor beta chain was identified during a study of T cell responses to AZD1222 COVID-19 vaccine (dated by TCRdb to 2020 to 2022). Context from the whole study: TCR sequencing covered some 250 trial participants: some 210 given two doses of AZD1222 and approximately 26 given two doses of MenACWY control vaccine. Trial participants were enrolled by age into 18-55, 56-69 and 70-plus year subgroups, with roughly 160, 29 and 62 TCR-sequenced participants respectively.

The meaning of the sample's time point label: about 28 days (+/-7) after the second vaccine dose. AZD1222 recipients given second doses at about 4 weeks or at about 12 weeks were pooled, since spike-specific TCR depth and breadth were not found to differ between the two schedules. Vaccinee samples came from UK trials COV001 and COV002, including a single-blind randomized controlled phase 2/3 trial of AZD1222 (ChAdOx1 nCoV-19) in healthy adults. For TCRbeta chain sequencing, PBMC samples were collected from trial participants at day 0 and at day 28 after the second dose. The CDR3 regions of human TCRbeta chains were subjected to immunosequencing. The source study handled its data this way. TCRs in the repertoires were compared against a reference library of SARS-CoV-2-specific TCRs that had been generated with the MIRA antigen-specificity platform. Breadth was defined as the fraction of unique TCRs that were SARS-CoV-2-associated. Depth was defined as the fraction of total T cells that were SARS-CoV-2-associated. Using the MIRA data, each spike-specific TCR was assigned both to the spike region to which the TCR was reactive and to a CD4 or CD8 class. Log10-transformed breadth and depth values were compared by one-way ANOVA with Sidak's multiple comparisons tests. Here the immuneACCESS table is served through TCRdb, limited to in-frame sequences with V and J called. Missing clones are a known gap in these copies; in checked studies unresolved V genes cover under half, and the rest lacks a known reason. The D gene and trimming were derived from the DNA, and the V and J assignments and clone size from that table. The sample table contains around 70,000 clones; only one count was recorded for 70% to 90% of them. The ten largest clones represent 1% to 1.5% of the sample.

This clone turned up a few times. Its cognate antigen has yet to be identified. Qualities for individual bases were not recorded, and no much larger clone is one base off. A distance of 5 bases separates the germline ends of V and J, which lose 2 bases and 1 base respectively. The CDR3, cysteine through phenylalanine, is 13 amino acids long. The DNA shown is the 39-base CDR3, in frame from base 1. As encoded in the germline V gene (reference sequence), CDR1 is LNHDA while CDR2 is SQIVND. Points the paper makes about the study in general: Conclusions about previously exposed vaccinees are limited, since just five or six AZD1222 recipients were seropositive for SARS-CoV-2 at baseline. Participants were mostly white British and included more females than males, and it was suggested by the authors that clonal diversity may have been underestimated. A significant rise in spike-specific TCR breadth and depth was observed after two AZD1222 doses relative to day 0 and relative to MenACWY recipients. Reportedly, close to half of the unique spike-specific TCRs recognized epitopes lying outside the regions that are mutated in the B.1.351 and B.1.1.7 variants. The 56-69-year group was small, and its depth increase did not reach significance, likely because of low power. Because no day 14 peak-response samples were available, the repertoires could be characterized only after the peak T cell response. The vaccine-associated CD4 TCRs covered the entire spike protein, and the dominant responses fell in regions 160-218 and 743-854.

The sequencing used peripheral blood, collected 28 days after the second AZD1222 dose. The chain was built from TRBV19 and TRBJ1-1, with an unclear D gene assignment. The origin of this receptor is an adult who received the AZD1222 COVID-19 vaccine. The nucleotide sequence reads TGTGCCAGTAGTATAAGGGCGAACACTGAAGCTTTCTTT. It codes for CASSIRANTEAFF.